Here is one TCR beta chain with its context. Its antigen is unidentified. Second-dose recipients at about 4 or about 12 weeks were treated as one pooled group. Profiled with immunoSEQ multiplex PCR; TCRdb holds only in-frame clones, not every one. Here the sample spans more than 95,000 clones, roughly nine tenths being singletons. The entry originates in a study of T cell responses to AZD1222 COVID-19 vaccine. Study outcomes and limitations: Reports indicate that nearly half of spike-specific TCRs are directed at unmutated variant regions. In a largely white British group with more females than males, clonal diversity was possibly underestimated. Among AZD1222 vaccinees, only 5 or 6 were seropositive at baseline.

The source material was peripheral blood, sampled 28 days after the second AZD1222 dose. This TCR was sampled from an adult who received the AZD1222 COVID-19 vaccine.

The CDR3 reads CASSPRTGEKSNTGELFF. DNA of the CDR3: TGTGCCAGCAGCCCCCGGACAGGGGAGAAATCGAACACCGGGGAGCTGTTTTTT. The chain uses TRBV7-9 and TRBJ2-2; 9 bases map to TRBD1. CDR1 and CDR2 (germline): SEHNR, FQNEAQ (reference sequence). The ends lost 5 bases at V and 0 bases at J; junction bases unmatched: 10. The CDR3 length is 18 residues.